This TCR beta chain was identified in a study of identical twins. TCRdb analysed the 5' RACE reads with MiXCR anew, one entry per CDR3 protein. The sample holds roughly 690,000 distinct CDR3 sequences, approximately 6% seen once. This clonotype was picked up a small number of times. This CDR3 comprises 16 residues. The germline V gene encodes CDR1 MNHEY and CDR2 SMNVEV (reference sequence). Deletions cut 6 bases from V and 0 bases from J, with 17 bases between. This clonotype was obtained from a man aged 18 to 30 in good health. Sequencing was carried out using naive T cells sorted from blood. The J gene is TRBJ2-5, the V gene TRBV27; tentative D call: TRBD1 (6 bases). The CDR3 nucleotides read TGTGCCAGCAGACACCTTACGACAGGAGACCAAGAGACCCAGTACTTC. Protein: CASRHLTTGDQETQYF.